This TCR beta chain was documented in a study of T cells in Graves' hyperthyroidism and ophthalmopathy. Template material for amplifying TCR beta CDR3 regions consisted of RNA transcripts. TCR CDR3 regions were first amplified by RT-PCR with HTBI primers. MiXCR was run by TCRdb on the multiplex PCR reads, yielding one entry per CDR3 protein. The sample has under 700,000 distinct CDR3 sequences, around 46% seen once. CDR1 SGHTA and CDR2 FQGNSA come from the germline V gene. V lost 2 bases, J lost 4 bases, and 17 bases lay in between. CDR3 length: 17 residues. The TCR comes from a woman between 18 and 29 years old with Graves' hyperthyroidism. The rearrangement joins TRBV7-2 to TRBJ2-2; TRBD1 might be the D (5 bases). Sequencing was carried out using peripheral blood or thyroid tissue (not recorded which). The CDR3: CASSLPLSTETTGELFF. CDR3 DNA sequence: TGTGCCAGCAGCTTACCCCTTTCGACAGAAACCACCGGGGAGCTGTTTTTT.